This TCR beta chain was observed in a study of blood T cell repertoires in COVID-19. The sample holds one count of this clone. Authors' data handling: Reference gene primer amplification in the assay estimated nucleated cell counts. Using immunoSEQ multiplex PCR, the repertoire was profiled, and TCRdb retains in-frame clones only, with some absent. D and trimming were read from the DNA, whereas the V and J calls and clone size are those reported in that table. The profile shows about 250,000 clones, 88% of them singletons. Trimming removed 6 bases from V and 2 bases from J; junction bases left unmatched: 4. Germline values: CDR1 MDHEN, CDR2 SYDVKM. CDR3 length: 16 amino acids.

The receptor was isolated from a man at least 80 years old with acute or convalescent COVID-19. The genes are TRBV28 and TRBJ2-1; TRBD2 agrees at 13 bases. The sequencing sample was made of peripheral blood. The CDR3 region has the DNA TGTGCCAGCAGATTACTAGCGGGAGGGCCCTACAATGAGCAGTTCTTC. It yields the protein CASRLLAGGPYNEQFF. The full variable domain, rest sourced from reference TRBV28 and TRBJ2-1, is DVKVTQSSRYLVKRTGEKVFLECVQDMDHENMFWYRQDPGLGLRLIYFSYDVKMKEKGDIPEGYSVSREKKERFSLILESASTNQTSMYLCASRLLAGGPYNEQFFGPGTRLTVL.